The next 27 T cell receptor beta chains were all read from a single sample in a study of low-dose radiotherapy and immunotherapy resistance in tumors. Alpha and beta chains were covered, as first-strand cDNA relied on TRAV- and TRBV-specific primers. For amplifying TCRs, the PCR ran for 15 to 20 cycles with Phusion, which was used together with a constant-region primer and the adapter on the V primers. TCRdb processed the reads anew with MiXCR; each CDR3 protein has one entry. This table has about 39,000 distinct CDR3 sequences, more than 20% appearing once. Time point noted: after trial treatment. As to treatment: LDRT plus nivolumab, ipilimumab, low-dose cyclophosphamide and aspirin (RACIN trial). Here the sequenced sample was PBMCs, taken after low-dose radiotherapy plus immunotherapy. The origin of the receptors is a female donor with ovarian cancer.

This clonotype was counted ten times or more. The DNA of the CDR3 is TGCGCCAGCAGCTCCGGGACACCGGTCAATGAGCAGTTCTTC. Its protein product is CASSSGTPVNEQFF. The rearrangement links TRBV5-1 to TRBJ2-1; the D gene is possibly TRBD1 (6 bases). V lost 3 bases to trimming and J lost 6 bases, with 13 bases between them. This CDR3 is built from 14 residues. CDR1 SGHRS and CDR2 YFSETQ come from the germline V gene.

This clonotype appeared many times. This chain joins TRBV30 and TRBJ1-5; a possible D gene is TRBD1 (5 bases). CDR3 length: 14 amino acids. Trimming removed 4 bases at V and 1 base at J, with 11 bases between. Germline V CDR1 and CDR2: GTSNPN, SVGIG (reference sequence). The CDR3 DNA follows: TGTGCCTGGACAATCGGGGGGAGCAATCAGCCCCAGCATTTT. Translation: CAWTIGGSNQPQHF.

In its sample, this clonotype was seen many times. The CDR3: CASSLMAVAKNIQYF. The CDR3, as DNA: TGTGCCAGCAGCTTAATGGCCGTAGCCAAAAACATTCAGTACTTC. The chain links TRBV7-2 to TRBJ2-4; D not resolved. CDR1 is SGHTA, CDR2 FQGNSA, per germline. The CDR3 totals 15 residues. V dropped 2 bases and J dropped 0 bases, with 8 bases sitting between them. The variable domain in full, completed from reference TRBV7-2 and TRBJ2-4, reads GAGVSQSPSNKVTEKGKDVELRCDPISGHTALYWYRQSLGQGLEFLIYFQGNSAPDKSGLPSDRFSAERTGGSVSTLTIQRTQQEDSAVYLCASSLMAVAKNIQYFGAGTRLSVL.

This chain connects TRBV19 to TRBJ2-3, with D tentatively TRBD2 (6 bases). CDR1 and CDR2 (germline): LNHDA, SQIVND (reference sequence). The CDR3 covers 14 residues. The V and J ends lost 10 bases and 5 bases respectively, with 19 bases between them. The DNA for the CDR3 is TGTGCCATTAACGCGCGGGGTCGAGGAGATACGCAGTATTTT. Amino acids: CAINARGRGDTQYF.

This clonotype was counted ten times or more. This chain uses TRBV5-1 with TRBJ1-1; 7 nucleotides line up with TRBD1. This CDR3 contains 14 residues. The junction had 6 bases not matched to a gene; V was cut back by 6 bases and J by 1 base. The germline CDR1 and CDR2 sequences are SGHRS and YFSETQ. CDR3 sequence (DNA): TGCGCCAGCACCATGGGACAGACGAACACTGAAGCTTTCTTT. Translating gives CASTMGQTNTEAFF.

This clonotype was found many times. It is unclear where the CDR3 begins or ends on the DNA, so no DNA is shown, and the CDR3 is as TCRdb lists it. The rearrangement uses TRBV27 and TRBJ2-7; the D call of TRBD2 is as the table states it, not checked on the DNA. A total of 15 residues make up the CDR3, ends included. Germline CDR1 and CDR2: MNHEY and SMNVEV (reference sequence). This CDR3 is CASSSSTAGAYEQYF.

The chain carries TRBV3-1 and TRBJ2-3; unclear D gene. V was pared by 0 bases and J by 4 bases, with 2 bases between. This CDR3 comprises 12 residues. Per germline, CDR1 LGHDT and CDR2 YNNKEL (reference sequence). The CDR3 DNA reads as TGTGCCAGCAGCCAAGATTCAGATACGCAGTATTTT. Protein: CASSQDSDTQYF.

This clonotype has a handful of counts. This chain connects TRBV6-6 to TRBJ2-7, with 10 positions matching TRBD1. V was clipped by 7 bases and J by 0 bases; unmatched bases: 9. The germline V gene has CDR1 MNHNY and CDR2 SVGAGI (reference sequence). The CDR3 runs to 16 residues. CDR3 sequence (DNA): TGTGCCAGCATCTATGGCAGGGACAGGGGCTCCTACGAGCAGTACTTC. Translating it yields CASIYGRDRGSYEQYF.

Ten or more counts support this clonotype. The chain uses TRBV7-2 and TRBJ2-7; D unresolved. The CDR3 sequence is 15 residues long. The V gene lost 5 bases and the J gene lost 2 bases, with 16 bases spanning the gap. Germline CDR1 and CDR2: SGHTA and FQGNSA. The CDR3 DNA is TGTGCCAGCAGCCCGTTTGACTCTCATGCCTACGAGCAGTACTTC. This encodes CASSPFDSHAYEQYF.

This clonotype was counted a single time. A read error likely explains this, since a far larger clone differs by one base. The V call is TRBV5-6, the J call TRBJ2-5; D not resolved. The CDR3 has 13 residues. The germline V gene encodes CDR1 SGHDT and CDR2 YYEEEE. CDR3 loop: CASSRSGQGTQYF. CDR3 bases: TGTGCCAGCAGCCGCAGTGGGCAAGGGACCCAGTACTTC. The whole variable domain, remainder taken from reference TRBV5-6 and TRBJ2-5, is DAGVTQSPTHLIKTRGQQVTLRCSPKSGHDTVSWYQQALGQGPQFIFQYYEEEERQRGNFPDRFSGHQFPNYSSELNVNALLLGDSALYLCASSRSGQGTQYFGPGTRLLVL.

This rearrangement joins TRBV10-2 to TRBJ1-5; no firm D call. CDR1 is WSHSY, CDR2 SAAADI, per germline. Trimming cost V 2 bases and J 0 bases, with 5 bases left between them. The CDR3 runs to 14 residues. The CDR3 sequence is CASSEGYSNQPQHF. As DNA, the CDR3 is TGCGCCAGCAGTGAGGGTTATAGCAATCAGCCCCAGCATTTT.

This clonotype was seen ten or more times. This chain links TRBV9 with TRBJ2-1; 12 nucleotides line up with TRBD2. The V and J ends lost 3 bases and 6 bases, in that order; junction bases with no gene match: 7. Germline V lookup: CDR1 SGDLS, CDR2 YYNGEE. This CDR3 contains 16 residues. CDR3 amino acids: CASSAVLAGGFNEQFF. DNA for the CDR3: TGTGCCAGCAGCGCCGTTCTAGCGGGGGGGTTCAATGAGCAGTTCTTC.

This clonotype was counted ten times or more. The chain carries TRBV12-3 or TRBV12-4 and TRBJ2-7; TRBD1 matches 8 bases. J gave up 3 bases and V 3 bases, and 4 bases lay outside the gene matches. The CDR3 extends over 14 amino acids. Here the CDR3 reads CASSFAGQVYEQYF. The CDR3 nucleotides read TGTGCCAGCAGTTTTGCGGGACAGGTCTACGAGCAGTACTTC.

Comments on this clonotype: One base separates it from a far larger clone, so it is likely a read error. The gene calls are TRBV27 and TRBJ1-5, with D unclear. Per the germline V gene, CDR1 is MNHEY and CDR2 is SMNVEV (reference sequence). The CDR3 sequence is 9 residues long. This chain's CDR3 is CPSGQPQHF. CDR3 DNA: TGTCCCTCTGGTCAGCCCCAGCATTTT.

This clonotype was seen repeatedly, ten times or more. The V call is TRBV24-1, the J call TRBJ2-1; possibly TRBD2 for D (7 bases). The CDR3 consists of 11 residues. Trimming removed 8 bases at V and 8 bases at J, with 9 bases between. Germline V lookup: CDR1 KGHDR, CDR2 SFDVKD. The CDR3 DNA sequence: TGTGCCACCACGGGGGGCGATGAGCAGTTCTTC. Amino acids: CATTGGDEQFF.

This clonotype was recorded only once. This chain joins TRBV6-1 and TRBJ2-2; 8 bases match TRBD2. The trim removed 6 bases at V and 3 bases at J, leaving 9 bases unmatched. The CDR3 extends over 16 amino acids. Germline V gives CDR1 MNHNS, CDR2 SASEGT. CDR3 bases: TGTGCCAGCAGCCGTGGTGGAGCGGGAGACACCGGGGAGCTGTTTTTT. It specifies CASSRGGAGDTGELFF.

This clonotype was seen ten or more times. DNA for the CDR3: TGTGCCAGCAGTGTTCTCGGGCTGGACTATGGCTACACCTTC. The encoded protein is CASSVLGLDYGYTF. The chain is built from TRBV25-1 and TRBJ1-2; D ambiguous. Germline V CDR1 and CDR2: MGHDK, SYGVNS. CDR3 length: 14 residues. V lost 4 bases, J lost 3 bases, and 12 bases lay in between.

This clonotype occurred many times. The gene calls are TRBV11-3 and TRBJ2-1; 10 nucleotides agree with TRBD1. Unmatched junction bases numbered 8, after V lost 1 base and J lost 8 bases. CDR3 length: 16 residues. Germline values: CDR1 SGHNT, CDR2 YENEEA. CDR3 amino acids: CASSLGTGTGVHEQFF. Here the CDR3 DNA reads TGTGCCAGCAGCTTAGGGACCGGGACAGGGGTGCATGAGCAGTTCTTC.

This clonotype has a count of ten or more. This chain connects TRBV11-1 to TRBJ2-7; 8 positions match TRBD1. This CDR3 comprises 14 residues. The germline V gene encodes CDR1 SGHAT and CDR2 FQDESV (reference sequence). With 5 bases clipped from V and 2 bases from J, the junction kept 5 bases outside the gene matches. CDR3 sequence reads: CASSLRTGPYEQYF. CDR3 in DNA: TGTGCCAGCAGCCTCCGGACAGGGCCCTACGAGCAGTACTTC.

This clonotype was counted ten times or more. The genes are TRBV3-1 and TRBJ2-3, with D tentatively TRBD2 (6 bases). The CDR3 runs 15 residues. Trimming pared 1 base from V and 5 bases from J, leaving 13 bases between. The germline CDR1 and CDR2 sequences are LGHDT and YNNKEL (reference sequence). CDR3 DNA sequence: TGTGCCAGCAGCCAAGCCGCGGGGCGTCGAGATACGCAGTATTTT. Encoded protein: CASSQAAGRRDTQYF.

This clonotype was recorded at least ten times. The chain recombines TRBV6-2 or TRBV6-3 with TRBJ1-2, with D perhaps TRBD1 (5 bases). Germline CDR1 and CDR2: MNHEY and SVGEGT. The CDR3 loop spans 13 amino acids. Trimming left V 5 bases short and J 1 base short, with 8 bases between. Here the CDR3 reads CASSLGGNYGYTF. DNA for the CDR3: TGTGCCAGCAGTCTGGGGGGTAACTATGGCTACACCTTC.

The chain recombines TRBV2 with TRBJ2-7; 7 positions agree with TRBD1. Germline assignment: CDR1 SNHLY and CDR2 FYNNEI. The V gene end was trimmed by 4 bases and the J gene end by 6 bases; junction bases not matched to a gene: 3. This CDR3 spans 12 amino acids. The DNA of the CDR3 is TGTGCCAGCAGTGGCGACAGGGTCGAGCAGTACTTC. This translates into CASSGDRVEQYF.

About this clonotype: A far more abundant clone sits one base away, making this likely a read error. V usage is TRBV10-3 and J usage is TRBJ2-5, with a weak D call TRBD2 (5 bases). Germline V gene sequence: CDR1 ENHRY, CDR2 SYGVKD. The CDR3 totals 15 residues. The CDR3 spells CASSYRGGPVKTQYF. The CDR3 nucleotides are TGTGCCAGCAGTTACCGCGGCGGGCCAGTGAAGACCCAGTACTTC.

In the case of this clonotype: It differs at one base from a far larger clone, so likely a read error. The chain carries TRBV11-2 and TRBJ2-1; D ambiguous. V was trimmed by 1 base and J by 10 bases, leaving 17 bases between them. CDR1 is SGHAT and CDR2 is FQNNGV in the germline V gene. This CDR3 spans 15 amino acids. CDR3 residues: CASSLAAQSSYEQFF. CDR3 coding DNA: TGTGCCAGCAGCTTAGCCGCGCAGAGCTCCTACGAGCAGTTCTTC.

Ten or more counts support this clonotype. The CDR3 DNA reads TGCAGTGCTAGGTCAACCACAGGGGACTATGGCTACACCTTC. This gives the protein CSARSTTGDYGYTF. This rearrangement joins TRBV20-1 to TRBJ1-2, with 7 bases lining up with TRBD1. Germline lookup yields CDR1 DFQATT and CDR2 SNEGSKA (reference sequence). V was pared by 3 bases and J by 3 bases, with 7 bases of the junction left unmatched. This CDR3 contains 14 residues.

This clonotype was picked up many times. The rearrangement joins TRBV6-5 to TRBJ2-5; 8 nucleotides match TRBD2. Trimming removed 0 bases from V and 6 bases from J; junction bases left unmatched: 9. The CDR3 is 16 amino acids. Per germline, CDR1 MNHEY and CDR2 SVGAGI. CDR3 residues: CASSYSLSGGPKTQYF. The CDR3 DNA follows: TGTGCCAGCAGTTACTCACTCTCGGGGGGGCCGAAGACCCAGTACTTC.

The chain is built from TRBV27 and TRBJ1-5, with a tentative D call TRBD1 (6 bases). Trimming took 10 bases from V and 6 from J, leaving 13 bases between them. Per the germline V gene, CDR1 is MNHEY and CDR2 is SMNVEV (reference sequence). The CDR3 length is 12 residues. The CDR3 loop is CANRVSGQPQHF. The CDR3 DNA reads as TGTGCCAACAGGGTATCGGGTCAGCCCCAGCATTTT.